The next 28 T cell receptor beta chains were all read from a single sample in a study of blood T cell repertoires in COVID-19. Method: immunoSEQ multiplex PCR; TCRdb's copy keeps in-frame clones and lacks some. The top ten hold approximately 2.9% of the sample, which has about 65,000 clones, 85% to 95% seen once. The sample consisted of peripheral blood. The receptors shown here come from a man in his 70s with active COVID-19.

This clone was seen only once. The chain's CDR3 is CASSSTGVGNTIYF. As DNA, the CDR3 is TGTGCCAGTAGCTCAACAGGGGTCGGAAACACCATATATTTT. The chain links TRBV19 to TRBJ1-3; 7 bases are a match to TRBD1. Germline V gene sequence: CDR1 LNHDA, CDR2 SQIVND (reference sequence). This CDR3 is 14 amino acids long. Trimming took 6 bases from V and 4 from J; bases not matched to a gene: 6.

Only one count was recorded for this clone. This chain connects TRBV10-3 to TRBJ2-4, with D possibly being TRBD1 (6 bases). This CDR3 has 11 residues. Germline-derived CDR1 and CDR2 are ENHRY and SYGVKD. Trimming took off 8 bases at V and 6 bases at J, with 8 bases between the two ends. The CDR3 bases are TGTGCCATCCTAGGGGGAAACATTCAGTACTTC. This translates into CAILGGNIQYF.

V and J are TRBV19 and TRBJ1-1; possible D gene TRBD1, 5 bases. Germline CDR1 reads LNHDA; CDR2 reads SQIVND (reference sequence). V lost 3 bases, J lost 7 bases, and 15 bases lay in between. CDR3 length: 14 amino acids. In DNA form, the CDR3 reads TGTGCCAGTAGTATCCCCTCACCGGGGGTTGAAGCTTTCTTT. Translating gives CASSIPSPGVEAFF.

V usage is TRBV12-3 or TRBV12-4 and J usage is TRBJ1-2; possible D gene TRBD1, 5 bases. CDR3 length: 12 amino acids. V lost 7 bases and J lost 4, with 10 bases in between. CDR3 sequence: CASNHRSYGYTF. CDR3 nucleotides: TGTGCCAGCAACCACAGGAGCTATGGCTACACCTTC.

This clone was counted once. The chain is built from TRBV18 and TRBJ2-2; 9 bases align to TRBD2. J gave up 4 bases and V 3 bases, and 12 bases lay outside the gene matches. Germline values: CDR1 KGHSH, CDR2 LQKENI. The CDR3 loop spans 18 amino acids. This CDR3 reads CASSPLAGASRGTGELFF. Here the CDR3 DNA reads TGTGCCAGCTCACCTTTAGCGGGGGCCTCTAGAGGCACCGGGGAGCTGTTTTTT.

The J gene is TRBJ2-1, the V gene TRBV6-6, with D possibly being TRBD2 (7 bases). The CDR3 consists of 16 residues. V was shortened by 2 bases and J by 7 bases, with 18 bases between the two germline ends. Germline-derived CDR1 and CDR2 are MNHNY and SVGAGI (reference sequence). The CDR3 sequence is CASSYGGAQHGNEQFF. The CDR3 DNA reads as TGTGCCAGCAGTTACGGGGGGGCCCAACACGGGAATGAGCAGTTCTTC.

V is TRBV4-3 and J is TRBJ2-7; 8 nucleotides agree with TRBD1. The CDR3 has 16 residues. CDR1 LGHNA and CDR2 YSLEER come from the germline V gene. Unmatched junction bases numbered 11, after V lost 1 base and J lost 6 bases. CDR3 sequence (DNA): TGCGCCAGCAGCCAAGCCATCGACAGGGGTACTGGCGAGCAGTACTTC. Translation gives CASSQAIDRGTGEQYF.

The V and J genes are TRBV19 and TRBJ1-2; possible D gene TRBD1, 5 bases. The CDR3 is made up of 15 amino acids. Germline assignment: CDR1 LNHDA and CDR2 SQIVND (reference sequence). V lost 4 bases, J lost 4 bases, and 16 bases lay in between. The CDR3 spells CASSTGGTQVYGYTF. CDR3 sequence (DNA): TGTGCCAGTAGTACCGGGGGGACGCAAGTCTATGGCTACACCTTC.

The V and J genes are TRBV3-1 (or the pseudogene TRBV3-2) and TRBJ1-2; 8 nucleotides align to TRBD1. Germline V gene lookup returns CDR1 LGHDT and CDR2 YNNKEL (reference sequence). Unmatched junction bases numbered 12, after V lost 4 bases and J lost 8 bases. This CDR3 spans 15 amino acids. CDR3 amino acids: CASSPRLDRDSGYTF. The CDR3 DNA follows: TGTGCCAGCAGCCCCCGGTTGGACAGGGACTCGGGCTACACCTTC.

Comment on this clone: Additional DNA sequences in this sample encode the identical CDR3. V usage is TRBV28 and J usage is TRBJ1-1; TRBD1 matches 8 bases. The CDR3 sequence is 13 residues long. Germline CDR1 MDHEN, CDR2 SYDVKM. Trimming took 6 bases from V and 4 from J; bases not matched to a gene: 4. Here the CDR3 DNA reads TGTGCCAGCAGACCTACAGGGGGCACTGAAGCTTTCTTT. This codes for CASRPTGGTEAFF. Full variable domain (outside the CDR3, taken from reference TRBV28 and TRBJ1-1): DVKVTQSSRYLVKRTGEKVFLECVQDMDHENMFWYRQDPGLGLRLIYFSYDVKMKEKGDIPEGYSVSREKKERFSLILESASTNQTSMYLCASRPTGGTEAFFGQGTRLTVV.

The chain recombines TRBV25-1 with TRBJ1-5; a weak D match, TRBD1 (6 bases). The CDR3 length is 15 residues. The V gene lost 2 bases and the J gene lost 6 bases, with 14 bases spanning the gap. CDR1 is MGHDK and CDR2 is SYGVNS in the germline V gene. The CDR3 here is CASSEDGRGFQPQHF. CDR3 nucleotides: TGTGCCAGCAGTGAAGACGGCAGGGGTTTTCAGCCCCAGCATTTT.

The chain employs TRBV6-5 and TRBJ1-2, with a possible D match to TRBD1 (6 bases). This CDR3 has 13 residues. Trimming removed 6 bases at V and 4 bases at J, with 12 bases between. Germline assignment: CDR1 MNHEY and CDR2 SVGAGI. The CDR3 is CASRPQGTYGYTF. Written as DNA, the CDR3 is TGTGCCAGCAGGCCCCAGGGGACCTATGGCTACACCTTC.

The chain links TRBV18 to TRBJ2-2; weak D call: TRBD1 (6 bases). This CDR3 spans 16 amino acids. Germline V gives CDR1 KGHSH, CDR2 LQKENI. V dropped 2 bases and J dropped 2 bases, with 12 bases sitting between them. In DNA, the CDR3 is TGTGCCAGCTCACCAGGCCAGGGGCTCAACACCGGGGAGCTGTTTTTT. The encoded protein is CASSPGQGLNTGELFF. Full variable domain (rest looked up from reference TRBV18 and TRBJ2-2): NAGVMQNPRHLVRRRGQEARLRCSPMKGHSHVYWYRQLPEEGLKFMVYLQKENIIDESGMPKERFSAEFPKEGPSILRIQQVVRGDSAAYFCASSPGQGLNTGELFFGEGSRLTVL.

This chain uses TRBV23-1 with TRBJ1-1, with 8 bases that match TRBD1. TRBV23-1 is identified as an open reading frame with a role that is uncertain. Losses at the gene ends were 0 bases for V and 2 bases for J; bases not matched to a gene: 2. This CDR3 spans 15 amino acids. The CDR3 region has the DNA TGCGCCAGCAGTCAATCGACAGGGGCAAACACTGAAGCTTTCTTT. Its translation is CASSQSTGANTEAFF.

The V gene is TRBV6-5, the J gene TRBJ1-2; D might be TRBD1 (5 bases). The germline V gene encodes CDR1 MNHEY and CDR2 SVGAGI. Trimming shortened V by 6 bases and J by 2 bases, and 16 bases separated the two germline ends. This CDR3 has 15 residues. CDR3 coding DNA: TGTGCCAGCAGCGTGGCGGGGGGGTTGAACTATGGCTACACCTTC. Its protein product is CASSVAGGLNYGYTF.

The V call is TRBV4-1, the J call TRBJ2-1; possibly TRBD2 for D (6 bases). Per germline, CDR1 MGHRA and CDR2 YSYEKL. The CDR3 spans 16 residues. V shed 2 bases and J shed 4 bases, with 15 bases lying between them. DNA of the CDR3: TGCGCCAGCAGCCAAACGGGAGCTCCTTCGTACAATGAGCAGTTCTTC. It is translated as CASSQTGAPSYNEQFF.

The chain joins TRBV18 to TRBJ2-4; no clear D. The V gene's germline CDR1 is KGHSH and CDR2 LQKENI. This CDR3 is 14 amino acids long. V lost 4 bases, J lost 7 bases, and 14 bases lay in between. CDR3 loop: CASSLSRAANIQYF. DNA for the CDR3: TGTGCCAGCTCACTCTCGCGAGCAGCGAACATTCAGTACTTC.

The genes are TRBV6-2 or TRBV6-3 and TRBJ1-1; the match to TRBD1 covers 9 bases. CDR1 is MNHEY and CDR2 is SVGEGT in the germline V gene. The V segment lost 0 bases and the J segment 0 bases; nucleotides outside the gene matches: 5. The CDR3 contains 17 residues. The CDR3 DNA reads as TGTGCCAGCAGTTACTCGGACAGGGGTCCCATGAACACTGAAGCTTTCTTT. Amino acid sequence: CASSYSDRGPMNTEAFF.

This chain links TRBV12-3 or TRBV12-4 with TRBJ1-2; unclear D gene. V lost 3 bases and J 5 bases, leaving 7 bases between the germline ends. The CDR3 spans 12 residues. DNA of the CDR3: TGTGCCAGCAGTTTTACATGGTATGGCTACACCTTC. Translation gives CASSFTWYGYTF.

The rearrangement links TRBV12-3 or TRBV12-4 to TRBJ1-3; D is unresolved. This CDR3 is 13 amino acids long. V lost 6 bases to trimming and J lost 1 base, with 7 bases between them. In DNA, the CDR3 is TGTGCCAGCAGCCCGGTTTCTGGAAACACCATATATTTT. Protein product: CASSPVSGNTIYF.

The chain couples TRBV9 to TRBJ2-3, with D perhaps TRBD2 (6 bases). Germline CDR1 SGDLS, CDR2 YYNGEE. V lost 6 bases to trimming and J lost 5 bases, with 22 bases between them. This CDR3 region has 16 residues. The CDR3 spells CASNPGRGVPLDTQYF. CDR3 bases: TGTGCCAGCAACCCCGGGCGGGGTGTCCCCCTAGATACGCAGTATTTT.

The chain recombines TRBV2 with TRBJ2-7; perhaps TRBD1 as D (6 bases). V was pared by 8 bases and J by 1 base, with 9 bases between. CDR1 and CDR2 from the germline V gene are SNHLY and FYNNEI. The CDR3 contains 12 residues. The CDR3 here is CASDRSSYEQYF. CDR3 bases: TGTGCCAGCGACAGGTCTTCCTACGAGCAGTACTTC.

The chain has TRBV29-1 and TRBJ2-1; 8 bases are a match to TRBD2. The CDR3 loop spans 14 amino acids. V gave up 2 bases and J gave up 7 bases; unmatched junction bases: 7. Germline V CDR1 and CDR2: SQVTM, ANQGSEA. The CDR3 DNA reads as TGCAGCGTTGAACGGGGGGGCCTTACGAATGAGCAGTTCTTC. Amino acid sequence: CSVERGGLTNEQFF.

The V call is TRBV5-1, the J call TRBJ2-3, with 10 bases fitting TRBD1. The trim removed 4 bases at V and 5 bases at J, leaving 7 bases unmatched. Germline V CDR1 and CDR2: SGHRS, YFSETQ. The CDR3 is 15 amino acids. In nucleotides, the CDR3 is TGCGCCAGCAGCACCAGGACAGGGGGTTTAGATACGCAGTATTTT. Translated, it gives CASSTRTGGLDTQYF.

The DNA of the CDR3 is TGTGCCAGCAGTGGACAGGGCTCCGGGGAGCTGTTTTTT. Protein: CASSGQGSGELFF. This sequence joins TRBV2 and TRBJ2-2, with TRBD1 matching over 7 bases. With V trimmed by 4 bases and J by 6 bases, 2 bases remained unmatched. The CDR3 totals 13 residues. From germline, CDR1 is SNHLY and CDR2 FYNNEI.

The chain combines TRBV5-6 with TRBJ2-5; tentative D call: TRBD2 (7 bases). Germline V gives CDR1 SGHDT, CDR2 YYEEEE. V lost 6 bases to trimming and J lost 3 bases, with 18 bases between them. There are 15 residues in the CDR3. The CDR3 nucleotides are TGTGCCAGCACACCCTTGGGGGAGGGGGAAGAGACCCAGTACTTC. It codes for CASTPLGEGEETQYF.

The chain links TRBV10-1 to TRBJ2-1; 8 bases match TRBD2. Germline CDR1 is WNHNN and CDR2 is SYGVQD (reference sequence). V lost 2 bases to trimming and J lost 8 bases; unmatched junction nucleotides: 8. This CDR3 is built from 15 residues. CDR3 DNA sequence: TGCGCCAGCAGTGAGGGCGGGGGGCCCGCCGATGAGCAGTTCTTC. Translated, it gives CASSEGGGPADEQFF.

The rearrangement links TRBV6-5 to TRBJ2-7; possible D gene TRBD1, 6 bases. Germline lookup yields CDR1 MNHEY and CDR2 SVGAGI. V was cut by 8 bases and J by 6 bases, with 11 bases left in between. The CDR3 totals 11 residues. For the CDR3, the DNA is TGTGCCAGCTCGCAGGGGAGCGAGCAGTACGTC. Translating it yields CASSQGSEQYV.